A selection of T cell receptor beta chains follows, all from one sample in a study of Graves' ophthalmopathy and Graves' hyperthyroidism. MiXCR was run by TCRdb on the multiplex PCR reads, yielding one entry per CDR3 protein. The data show roughly 300,000 distinct CDR3 sequences, 15% to 20% seen once. The sequenced sample consisted of peripheral blood. The receptors stem from an adult man with Graves' ophthalmopathy. The CDR3 runs from the conserved cysteine through the conserved F or W. Each record gives: V gene, J gene, clone size, D gene, CDR3 DNA, CDR3 protein. The D gene is left open where the match is weak. Rows may omit the clone size; those that give it use once, few, many or a size class.

v_call: TRBV6-1; j_call: TRBJ1-2; clone_size: many; d_call: .; cdr3_nt: TGTGCCAGCCTTCCGGGTAGGCTTAGCTATGGCTACACCTTC; cdr3_aa: CASLPGRLSYGYTF
v_call: TRBV2; j_call: TRBJ2-5; clone_size: many; d_call: TRBD2; cdr3_nt: TGTGCCAGCAGTGGGGGACTAGCGGGAAGACAAGAGACCCAGTACTTC; cdr3_aa: CASSGGLAGRQETQYF
v_call: TRBV2; j_call: TRBJ2-5; clone_size: .; d_call: .; cdr3_nt: TGTGCCAGCAGTGCCCGACAGGATTCTGCCCAGTACTTC; cdr3_aa: CASSARQDSAQYF
v_call: TRBV27; j_call: TRBJ1-1; clone_size: many; d_call: .; cdr3_nt: TGTGCCAGCAGCACAGGTGGGCACGCTTTCTTT; cdr3_aa: CASSTGGHAFF
v_call: TRBV7-2; j_call: TRBJ1-1; clone_size: many; d_call: .; cdr3_nt: TGTGCCAGCAGCTTAGCCCTGGGCCCAAAGAACACTGAAGCTTTCTTT; cdr3_aa: CASSLALGPKNTEAFF
v_call: TRBV6-1; j_call: TRBJ2-5; clone_size: .; d_call: TRBD1; cdr3_nt: TGTGCCAGCAGTACCCGGGACAGAGCCCAAGAGACCCAGTACTTC; cdr3_aa: CASSTRDRAQETQYF
v_call: TRBV27; j_call: TRBJ2-7; clone_size: few; d_call: TRBD1; cdr3_nt: TGTGCCAGCAGTTCGGTAGGGACAGGGGCCTACGAGCAGTACTTC; cdr3_aa: CASSSVGTGAYEQYF
v_call: TRBV20-1; j_call: TRBJ2-7; clone_size: many; d_call: .; cdr3_nt: TGCAGTGCTAGGCTTGTTATCGCAGCCGGGGAAGGGCAGTACTTC; cdr3_aa: CSARLVIAAGEGQYF
v_call: TRBV9; j_call: TRBJ1-6; clone_size: many; d_call: .; cdr3_nt: TGTGCCAGCAGTAGGGGTGTCTCACCCCTCCACTTT; cdr3_aa: CASSRGVSPLHF
v_call: TRBV6-1; j_call: TRBJ1-5; clone_size: many; d_call: .; cdr3_nt: TGTGCCAGCAGTGAAGGTAATAGCAATCAGCCCCAGCATTTT; cdr3_aa: CASSEGNSNQPQHF
v_call: TRBV5-1; j_call: TRBJ1-1; clone_size: many; d_call: .; cdr3_nt: TGCGCCAGCAGCTTATGGCAGGAAAACACTGAAGCTTTCTTT; cdr3_aa: CASSLWQENTEAFF
v_call: TRBV12-5; j_call: TRBJ1-2; clone_size: many; d_call: .; cdr3_nt: TGTGCTAGTGGTTTGGACGGGACGGGCTATGGCTACACCTTC; cdr3_aa: CASGLDGTGYGYTF
v_call: TRBV11-2; j_call: TRBJ2-5; clone_size: many; d_call: .; cdr3_nt: TGTGCCAGCAGCCCCACGCTCCAAGAGACCCAGTACTTC; cdr3_aa: CASSPTLQETQYF
v_call: TRBV6-2/TRBV6-3; j_call: TRBJ2-7; clone_size: many; d_call: .; cdr3_nt: TGTGCCAGCAGTTACGGTTCGGGGGTCTACGAGCAGTACTTC; cdr3_aa: CASSYGSGVYEQYF
v_call: TRBV4-1; j_call: TRBJ2-5; clone_size: many; d_call: .; cdr3_nt: TGCGCCAGCAGCCGAAACCGGGCCTTTTGGGAGACCCAGTACTTC; cdr3_aa: CASSRNRAFWETQYF
v_call: TRBV27; j_call: TRBJ1-5; clone_size: many; d_call: TRBD1; cdr3_nt: TGTGCCAGCAGTCTCACACGGACAGGGGGTTGGCAGCCCCAGCATTTT; cdr3_aa: CASSLTRTGGWQPQHF
v_call: TRBV6-4; j_call: TRBJ2-2; clone_size: many; d_call: TRBD2; cdr3_nt: TGTGCCAGCAGTGGACTAGCGGGAGCCCTGAACACCGGGGAGCTGTTTTTT; cdr3_aa: CASSGLAGALNTGELFF
v_call: TRBV4-1; j_call: TRBJ2-5; clone_size: many; d_call: .; cdr3_nt: TGCGCCAGCAGCCAAGATCCAGGGGCCCAAGAGACCCAGTACTTC; cdr3_aa: CASSQDPGAQETQYF
v_call: TRBV20-1; j_call: TRBJ2-7; clone_size: many; d_call: TRBD2; cdr3_nt: TGCGGTGCTGCCACTAGCGGGAGATACGAGCAGTACTTC; cdr3_aa: CGAATSGRYEQYF
v_call: TRBV6-2/TRBV6-3; j_call: TRBJ2-7; clone_size: .; d_call: .; cdr3_nt: TGTGCCAGCGGGGACAAGCCCTACGAGCAGTCCTTC; cdr3_aa: CASGDKPYEQSF
v_call: TRBV6-2/TRBV6-3; j_call: TRBJ2-7; clone_size: many; d_call: .; cdr3_nt: TGTGCCAGCAGTTTCCGCGGGCTACCGGACGAGCAGTACTTC; cdr3_aa: CASSFRGLPDEQYF
v_call: TRBV7-2; j_call: TRBJ2-7; clone_size: many; d_call: TRBD2; cdr3_nt: TGTGCCAGCAGCGTTGTACTAGCGGGTCGCGAGCAGTACTTC; cdr3_aa: CASSVVLAGREQYF
v_call: TRBV12-3/TRBV12-4; j_call: TRBJ1-5; clone_size: many; d_call: .; cdr3_nt: TGTGCCAGCAGTTTGGTGCAGGGGTCTAGCAATCAGCCCCAGCATTTT; cdr3_aa: CASSLVQGSSNQPQHF
v_call: TRBV7-3; j_call: TRBJ1-1; clone_size: many; d_call: .; cdr3_nt: TGTGCCAGCAGTTCAAATACGAACACTGAAGCTTTCTTT; cdr3_aa: CASSSNTNTEAFF
v_call: TRBV28; j_call: TRBJ1-5; clone_size: many; d_call: .; cdr3_nt: TGTGCCAGCAGTTCGGGGGGATCGAGCAATCAGCCCCAGCATTTT; cdr3_aa: CASSSGGSSNQPQHF
v_call: TRBV3-1; j_call: TRBJ2-5; clone_size: few; d_call: .; cdr3_nt: TGTGCCAGCAGTCGAAGCGGGCAAGCACAAGAGACCCAGTACTTC; cdr3_aa: CASSRSGQAQETQYF
v_call: TRBV28; j_call: TRBJ2-7; clone_size: few; d_call: TRBD1; cdr3_nt: TGTGCCAGCAGGCCGGGACAGGGTTTCTACGAGCAGTACTTC; cdr3_aa: CASRPGQGFYEQYF
v_call: TRBV6-5; j_call: TRBJ1-2; clone_size: many; d_call: TRBD1; cdr3_nt: TGTGCCAGCAGGACAGGGTTGCTCGGCTACACCTTC; cdr3_aa: CASRTGLLGYTF
v_call: TRBV11-3; j_call: TRBJ2-7; clone_size: many; d_call: .; cdr3_nt: TGTGCCAGCAGCTTAAGGGGAAAGGCCTACGAGCAGTACTTC; cdr3_aa: CASSLRGKAYEQYF
v_call: TRBV20-1; j_call: TRBJ2-7; clone_size: many; d_call: TRBD2; cdr3_nt: TGCAGTGCTACCTATAGCGGGAGAGCTTACGAGCAGTACTTC; cdr3_aa: CSATYSGRAYEQYF
v_call: TRBV4-3; j_call: TRBJ2-3; clone_size: .; d_call: TRBD1; cdr3_nt: TGCGCCAGCGGCCAAGGGGACAGGGTGACAGATACGCAGTATTTT; cdr3_aa: CASGQGDRVTDTQYF
v_call: TRBV2; j_call: TRBJ1-5; clone_size: many; d_call: .; cdr3_nt: TGTGCCAGCAGTGTGAGGGGTAGCAATCAGCCCCAGCATTTT; cdr3_aa: CASSVRGSNQPQHF
v_call: TRBV6-5; j_call: TRBJ1-1; clone_size: many; d_call: .; cdr3_nt: TGTGCCAGCAGTTACAGAGCCAGGGATAGCACTGAAGCTTTCTTT; cdr3_aa: CASSYRARDSTEAFF
v_call: TRBV20-1; j_call: TRBJ2-4; clone_size: many; d_call: .; cdr3_nt: TGCAGTGCTAGAGAACCCCAGGGAAACGTGAAAAACATTCAGTACTTC; cdr3_aa: CSAREPQGNVKNIQYF
v_call: TRBV30; j_call: TRBJ2-2; clone_size: few; d_call: .; cdr3_nt: TGTGCCTGGAGTTCGAGGGACACGAACACCGGGGAGCTGTTTTTT; cdr3_aa: CAWSSRDTNTGELFF
v_call: TRBV12-3/TRBV12-4; j_call: TRBJ1-5; clone_size: .; d_call: .; cdr3_nt: TGTGCCAGCAGTTTACGCTGGGGACAGCCCCAGCATTTT; cdr3_aa: CASSLRWGQPQHF
v_call: TRBV29-1; j_call: TRBJ1-1; clone_size: many; d_call: .; cdr3_nt: TGCAGCGTTGGACTGAGGGGTGGCACTGAAGCTTTCTTT; cdr3_aa: CSVGLRGGTEAFF
v_call: TRBV7-2; j_call: TRBJ1-1; clone_size: few; d_call: .; cdr3_nt: TGTGCCAGCAAGACCAGAACAGGGAGCACTGAAGCTTTCTTT; cdr3_aa: CASKTRTGSTEAFF
v_call: TRBV3-1; j_call: TRBJ2-3; clone_size: few; d_call: .; cdr3_nt: TGTGCCAGCAGCCAAGATCCGACTAGGAATACGCAGTATTTT; cdr3_aa: CASSQDPTRNTQYF
v_call: TRBV12-3/TRBV12-4; j_call: TRBJ2-7; clone_size: .; d_call: .; cdr3_nt: TGTGCCAGCAAAACCGGGGCTGACTCCTACGAGCAGTACTTC; cdr3_aa: CASKTGADSYEQYF
v_call: TRBV30; j_call: TRBJ2-2; clone_size: many; d_call: TRBD1; cdr3_nt: TGTGCCTGGAGTGTGGGACAGGGGGCCGGGGAGCTGTTTTTT; cdr3_aa: CAWSVGQGAGELFF
v_call: TRBV6-5; j_call: TRBJ2-6; clone_size: many; d_call: .; cdr3_nt: TGTGCCAGCAGTTACTCGGCCCCCTCTGGGGCCAACGTCCTGACTTTC; cdr3_aa: CASSYSAPSGANVLTF
v_call: TRBV7-8; j_call: TRBJ2-7; clone_size: .; d_call: .; cdr3_nt: TGTGCCAGCAGCATCGGACAGATTGGCGAGCAGTACTTC; cdr3_aa: CASSIGQIGEQYF
v_call: TRBV5-1; j_call: TRBJ2-2; clone_size: .; d_call: .; cdr3_nt: TGCGCCAGCAGCTTGTTAGGGCTCCCCGGGGAGCTGTTTTTT; cdr3_aa: CASSLLGLPGELFF
v_call: TRBV15; j_call: TRBJ2-5; clone_size: .; d_call: .; cdr3_nt: TGTGCCACCAGGGGGTTCGGGCAGGGACAAGAGACCCAGTACTTC; cdr3_aa: CATRGFGQGQETQYF
v_call: TRBV6-1; j_call: TRBJ2-7; clone_size: .; d_call: .; cdr3_nt: TGTGCCAGCAGTCTTGGGGGGACGCTTACGAACGAGCAGTACTTC; cdr3_aa: CASSLGGTLTNEQYF
v_call: TRBV28; j_call: TRBJ1-2; clone_size: many; d_call: .; cdr3_nt: TGTGCCAGCAGTTTTACCCCACGGGGGGGGAGAGCTAACTATGGCTACACCTTC; cdr3_aa: CASSFTPRGGRANYGYTF
v_call: TRBV13; j_call: TRBJ2-2; clone_size: .; d_call: TRBD2; cdr3_nt: TGTGCCAGCAGCAACACTAGCGGGGAGACCACCGGGGAGCTGTTTTTT; cdr3_aa: CASSNTSGETTGELFF
v_call: TRBV7-2; j_call: TRBJ2-7; clone_size: many; d_call: .; cdr3_nt: TGTGCCAGCAGCGCCCCCCCGGGTCCAGAGCAGTACTTC; cdr3_aa: CASSAPPGPEQYF
v_call: TRBV6-2/TRBV6-3; j_call: TRBJ2-7; clone_size: .; d_call: TRBD1; cdr3_nt: TGTGCCAGCAGTTACTCGAGACAGGGCGGGCAGGGTTACGACGAGCAGTACTTC; cdr3_aa: CASSYSRQGGQGYDEQYF
v_call: TRBV6-1; j_call: TRBJ2-7; clone_size: few; d_call: TRBD1; cdr3_nt: TGTGCCAGCACGGGACAGAGCTCCTACGAGCAGTACTTC; cdr3_aa: CASTGQSSYEQYF